The entry below describes one TCR beta chain. As yet, its antigen is unknown. The data were taken from a study of monozygotic twins with inflammatory bowel disease. The germline gives CDR1 SGHRS, CDR2 YFSETQ. This CDR3 spans 14 amino acids. Study outcomes and limitations: IBD patients had lower TCRbeta diversity (inverse Simpson) than healthy co-twins. In these data, no single strong IBD-associated signal or clonotype received support.

Whole-blood RNA isolation (total RNA) proceeded without T cell sorting. The UMIs contained a 6-nucleotide sample barcode. They were added by template switching during cDNA synthesis. TCRdb re-called the 5' RACE reads and gives one entry per CDR3 protein, without DNA. The table counts more than 120,000 distinct CDR3 sequences; approximately 2.5% lies in the top ten. Material: blood. The V and J genes are TRBV5-1 and TRBJ1-6. This TCR derives from a human donor with ulcerative colitis or Crohn's disease, or a healthy co-twin of an affected twin (not recorded which). CDR3 sequence reads: CASSLDRENSPLHF. Based on the CDR3 plus reference TRBV5-1 and TRBJ1-6, the full variable domain is KAGVTQTPRYLIKTRGQQVTLSCSPISGHRSVSWYQQTPGQGLQFLFEYFSETQRNKGNFPGRFSGRQFSNSRSEMNVSTLELGDSALYLCASSLDRENSPLHFGNGTRLTVT.